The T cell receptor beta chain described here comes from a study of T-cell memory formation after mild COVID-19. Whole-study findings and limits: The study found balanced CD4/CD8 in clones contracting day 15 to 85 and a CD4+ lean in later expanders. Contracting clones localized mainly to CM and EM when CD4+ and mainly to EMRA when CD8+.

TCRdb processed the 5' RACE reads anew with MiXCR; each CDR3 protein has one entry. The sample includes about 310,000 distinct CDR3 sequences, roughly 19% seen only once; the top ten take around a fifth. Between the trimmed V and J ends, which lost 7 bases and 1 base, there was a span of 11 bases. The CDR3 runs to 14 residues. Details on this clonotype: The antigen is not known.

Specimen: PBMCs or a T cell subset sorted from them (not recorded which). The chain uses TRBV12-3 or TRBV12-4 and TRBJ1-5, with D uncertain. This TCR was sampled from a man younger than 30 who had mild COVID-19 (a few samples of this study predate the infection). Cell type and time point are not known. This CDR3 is CASTNGESNQPQHF. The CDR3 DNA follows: TGTGCCAGCACCAATGGGGAGAGCAATCAGCCCCAGCATTTT.